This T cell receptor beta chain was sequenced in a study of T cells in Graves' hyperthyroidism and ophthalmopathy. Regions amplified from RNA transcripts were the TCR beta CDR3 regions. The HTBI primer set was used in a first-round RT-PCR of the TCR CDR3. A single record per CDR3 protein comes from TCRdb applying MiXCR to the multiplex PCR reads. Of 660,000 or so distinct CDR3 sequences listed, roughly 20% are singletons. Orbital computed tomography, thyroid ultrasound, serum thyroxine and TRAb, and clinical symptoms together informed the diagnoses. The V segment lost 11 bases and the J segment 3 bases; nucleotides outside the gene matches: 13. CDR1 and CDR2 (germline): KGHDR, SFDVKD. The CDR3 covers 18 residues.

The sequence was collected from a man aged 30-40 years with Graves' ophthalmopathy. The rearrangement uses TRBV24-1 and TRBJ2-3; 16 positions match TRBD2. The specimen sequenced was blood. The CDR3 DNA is TGTGCCAGCAGCTTGGGACTAGCGGGAGGGCTCGGAACAGATACGCAGTATTTT. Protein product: CASSLGLAGGLGTDTQYF.